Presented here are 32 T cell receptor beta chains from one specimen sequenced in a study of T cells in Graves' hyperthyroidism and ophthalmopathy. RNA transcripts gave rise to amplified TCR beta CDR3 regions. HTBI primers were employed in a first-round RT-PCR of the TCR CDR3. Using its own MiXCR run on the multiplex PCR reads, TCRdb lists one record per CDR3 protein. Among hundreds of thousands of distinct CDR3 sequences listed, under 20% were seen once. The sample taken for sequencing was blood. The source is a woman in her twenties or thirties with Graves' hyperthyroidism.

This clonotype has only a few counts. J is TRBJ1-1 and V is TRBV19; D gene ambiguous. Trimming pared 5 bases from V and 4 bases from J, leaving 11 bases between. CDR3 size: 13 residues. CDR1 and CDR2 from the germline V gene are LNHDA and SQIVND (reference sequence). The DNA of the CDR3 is TGTGCCAGTAGTTGGGGAATAACCACTGAAGCTTTCTTT. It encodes CASSWGITTEAFF.

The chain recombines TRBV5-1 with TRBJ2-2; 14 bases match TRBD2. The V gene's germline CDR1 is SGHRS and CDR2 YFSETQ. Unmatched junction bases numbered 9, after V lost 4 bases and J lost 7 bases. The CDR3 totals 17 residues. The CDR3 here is CASSRLAGGPMYGELFF. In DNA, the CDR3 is TGCGCCAGCAGCCGACTAGCGGGAGGGCCGATGTACGGGGAGCTGTTTTTT.

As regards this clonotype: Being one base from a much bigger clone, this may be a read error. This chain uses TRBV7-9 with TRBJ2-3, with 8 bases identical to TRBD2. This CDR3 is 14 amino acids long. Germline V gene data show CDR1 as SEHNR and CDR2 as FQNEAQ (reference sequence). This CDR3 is CAGSAGGPTDTQYF. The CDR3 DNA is TGTGCCGGCAGCGCGGGAGGCCCCACAGATACGCAGTATTTT.

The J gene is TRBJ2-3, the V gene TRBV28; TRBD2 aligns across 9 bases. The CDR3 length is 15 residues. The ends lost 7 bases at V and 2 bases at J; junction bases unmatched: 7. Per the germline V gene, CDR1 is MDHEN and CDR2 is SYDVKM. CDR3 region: CASTLSGRHTDTQYF. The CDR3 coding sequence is TGTGCCAGCACCCTTAGCGGGAGACACACAGATACGCAGTATTTT.

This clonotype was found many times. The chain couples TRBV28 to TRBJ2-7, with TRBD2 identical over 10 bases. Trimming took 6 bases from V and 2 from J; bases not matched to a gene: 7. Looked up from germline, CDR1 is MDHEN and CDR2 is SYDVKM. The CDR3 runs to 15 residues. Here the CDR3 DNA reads TGTGCCAGCAGGCCGAAACTAGCGGGAACCTACGAGCAGTACTTC. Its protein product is CASRPKLAGTYEQYF.

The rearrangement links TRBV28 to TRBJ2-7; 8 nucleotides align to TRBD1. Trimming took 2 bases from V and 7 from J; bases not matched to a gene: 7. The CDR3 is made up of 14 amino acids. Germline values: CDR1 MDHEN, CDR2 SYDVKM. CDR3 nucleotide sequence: TGTGCCAGCAGTTTAGTCCAGGGGGCGGGGGAGCAGTACTTC. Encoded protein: CASSLVQGAGEQYF.

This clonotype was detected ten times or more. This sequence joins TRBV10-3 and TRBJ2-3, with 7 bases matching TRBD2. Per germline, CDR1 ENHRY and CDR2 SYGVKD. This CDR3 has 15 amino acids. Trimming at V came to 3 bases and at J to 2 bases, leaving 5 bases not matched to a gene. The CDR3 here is CAISDPAGNTDTQYF. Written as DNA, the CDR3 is TGTGCCATCAGTGACCCAGCGGGGAACACAGATACGCAGTATTTT.

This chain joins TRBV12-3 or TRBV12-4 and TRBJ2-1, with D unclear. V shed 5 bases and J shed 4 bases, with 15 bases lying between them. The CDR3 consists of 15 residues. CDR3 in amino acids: CASSREKTRYNEQFF. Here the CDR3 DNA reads TGTGCCAGCAGTAGAGAAAAGACTCGATACAATGAGCAGTTCTTC.

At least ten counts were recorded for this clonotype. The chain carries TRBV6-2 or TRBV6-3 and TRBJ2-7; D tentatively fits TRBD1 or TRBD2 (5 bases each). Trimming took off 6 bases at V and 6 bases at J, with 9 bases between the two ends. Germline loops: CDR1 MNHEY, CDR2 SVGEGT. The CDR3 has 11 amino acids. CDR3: CASRSGTEQYF. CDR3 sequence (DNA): TGTGCCAGCAGATCCGGGACCGAGCAGTACTTC.

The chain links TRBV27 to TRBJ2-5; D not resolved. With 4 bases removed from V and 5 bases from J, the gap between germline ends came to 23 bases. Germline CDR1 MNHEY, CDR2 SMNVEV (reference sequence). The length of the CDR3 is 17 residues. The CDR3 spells CASSSGWQTGSKETQYF. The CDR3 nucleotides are TGTGCCAGCAGTTCGGGTTGGCAGACTGGATCAAAGGAGACCCAGTACTTC.

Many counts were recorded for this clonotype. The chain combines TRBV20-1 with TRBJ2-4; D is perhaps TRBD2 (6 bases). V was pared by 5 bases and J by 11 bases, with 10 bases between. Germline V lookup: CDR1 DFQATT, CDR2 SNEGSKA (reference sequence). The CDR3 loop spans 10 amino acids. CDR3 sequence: CSAPGRLQYF. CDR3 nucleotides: TGCAGTGCTCCCGGGAGACTTCAGTACTTC.

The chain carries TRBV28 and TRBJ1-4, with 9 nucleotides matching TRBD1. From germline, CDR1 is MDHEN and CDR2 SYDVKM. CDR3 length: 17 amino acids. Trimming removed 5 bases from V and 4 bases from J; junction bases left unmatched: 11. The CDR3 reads CASSALRGGQGNEKLFF. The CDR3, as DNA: TGTGCCAGCAGTGCCCTTCGTGGGGGACAGGGTAATGAAAAACTGTTTTTT.

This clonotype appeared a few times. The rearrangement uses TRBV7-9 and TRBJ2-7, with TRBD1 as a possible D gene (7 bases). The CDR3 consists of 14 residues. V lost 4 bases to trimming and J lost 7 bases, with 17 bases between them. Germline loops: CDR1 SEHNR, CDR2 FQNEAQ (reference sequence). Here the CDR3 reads CASSSPQGDWEQYF. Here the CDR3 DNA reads TGTGCCAGCAGCTCCCCTCAGGGGGACTGGGAGCAGTACTTC.

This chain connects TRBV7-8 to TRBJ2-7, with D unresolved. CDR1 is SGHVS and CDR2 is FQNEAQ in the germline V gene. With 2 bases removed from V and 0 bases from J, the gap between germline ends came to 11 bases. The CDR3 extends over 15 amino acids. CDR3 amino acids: CASSLRALSSYEQYF. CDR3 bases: TGTGCCAGCAGCTTAAGGGCCTTAAGCTCCTACGAGCAGTACTTC.

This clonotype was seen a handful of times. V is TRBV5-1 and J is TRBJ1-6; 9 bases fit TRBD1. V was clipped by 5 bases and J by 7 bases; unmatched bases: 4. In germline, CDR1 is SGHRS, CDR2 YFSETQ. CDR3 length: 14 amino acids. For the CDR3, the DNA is TGCGCCAGCAGACAGGGGGCGCAGAATTCACCCCTCCACTTT. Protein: CASRQGAQNSPLHF.

The CDR3: CASSLLELWVTYGYTF. CDR3 bases: TGTGCCAGCAGTTTATTAGAACTGTGGGTCACCTATGGCTACACCTTC. V gene TRBV27 combines with J gene TRBJ1-2, with no clear D. CDR3 size: 16 residues. Germline lookup yields CDR1 MNHEY and CDR2 SMNVEV (reference sequence). V lost 1 base and J lost 4, with 16 bases in between.

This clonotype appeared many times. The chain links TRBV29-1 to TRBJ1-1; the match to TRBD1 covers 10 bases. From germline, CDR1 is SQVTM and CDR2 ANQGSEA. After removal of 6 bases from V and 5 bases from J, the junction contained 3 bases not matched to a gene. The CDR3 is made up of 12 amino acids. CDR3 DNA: TGCAGCGTGAGGACAGGGGGAACTGAAGCTTTCTTT. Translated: CSVRTGGTEAFF.

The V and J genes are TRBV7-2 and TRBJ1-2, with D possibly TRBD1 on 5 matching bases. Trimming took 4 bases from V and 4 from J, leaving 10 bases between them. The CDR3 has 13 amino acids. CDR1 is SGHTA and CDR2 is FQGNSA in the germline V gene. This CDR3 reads CASSSRDGYGYTF. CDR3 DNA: TGTGCCAGCAGCTCGAGGGACGGCTATGGCTACACCTTC.

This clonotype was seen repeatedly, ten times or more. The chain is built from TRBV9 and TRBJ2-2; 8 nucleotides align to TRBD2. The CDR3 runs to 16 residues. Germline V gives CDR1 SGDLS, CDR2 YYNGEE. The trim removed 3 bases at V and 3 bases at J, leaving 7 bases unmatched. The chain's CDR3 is CASSASAGAHTGELFF. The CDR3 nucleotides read TGTGCCAGCAGCGCCTCAGCGGGAGCGCACACCGGGGAGCTGTTTTTT.

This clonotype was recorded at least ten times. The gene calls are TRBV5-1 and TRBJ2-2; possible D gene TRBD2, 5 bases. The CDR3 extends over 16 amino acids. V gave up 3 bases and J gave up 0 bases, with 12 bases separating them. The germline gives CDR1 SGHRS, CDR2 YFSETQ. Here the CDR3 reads CASSYGLNANTGELFF. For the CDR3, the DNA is TGCGCCAGCAGCTATGGACTTAACGCGAACACCGGGGAGCTGTTTTTT. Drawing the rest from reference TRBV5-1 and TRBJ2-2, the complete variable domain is KAGVTQTPRYLIKTRGQQVTLSCSPISGHRSVSWYQQTPGQGLQFLFEYFSETQRNKGNFPGRFSGRQFSNSRSEMNVSTLELGDSALYLCASSYGLNANTGELFFGEGSRLTVL.

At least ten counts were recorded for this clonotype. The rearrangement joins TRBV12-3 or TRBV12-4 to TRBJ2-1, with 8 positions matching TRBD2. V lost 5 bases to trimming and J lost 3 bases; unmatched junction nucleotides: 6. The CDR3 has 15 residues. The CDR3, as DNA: TGTGCCAGCAGTCGTTATAGCGGGAACTACAATGAGCAGTTCTTC. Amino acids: CASSRYSGNYNEQFF.

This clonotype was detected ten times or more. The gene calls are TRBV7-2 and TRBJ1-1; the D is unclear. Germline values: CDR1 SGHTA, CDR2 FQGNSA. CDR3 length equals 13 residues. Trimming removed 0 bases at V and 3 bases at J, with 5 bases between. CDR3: CASSLAGYTEAFF. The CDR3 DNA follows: TGTGCCAGCAGCTTAGCAGGGTACACTGAAGCTTTCTTT.

The CDR3 here is CASSTPAATYNEQFF. CDR3 sequence (DNA): TGTGCCAGCAGTACCCCGGCGGCTACCTACAATGAGCAGTTCTTC. The V and J genes are TRBV6-2 or TRBV6-3 and TRBJ2-1; unclear D gene. The CDR3 runs to 15 residues. Germline CDR1 and CDR2: MNHEY and SVGEGT. V was shortened by 5 bases and J by 2 bases, with 13 bases between the two germline ends.

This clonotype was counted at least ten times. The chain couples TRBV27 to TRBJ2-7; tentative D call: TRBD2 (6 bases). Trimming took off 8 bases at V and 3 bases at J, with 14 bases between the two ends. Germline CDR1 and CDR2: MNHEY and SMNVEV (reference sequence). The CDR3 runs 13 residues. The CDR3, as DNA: TGTGCCAGCGGTGCGGGGATAGTCTACGAGCAGTACTTC. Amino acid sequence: CASGAGIVYEQYF.

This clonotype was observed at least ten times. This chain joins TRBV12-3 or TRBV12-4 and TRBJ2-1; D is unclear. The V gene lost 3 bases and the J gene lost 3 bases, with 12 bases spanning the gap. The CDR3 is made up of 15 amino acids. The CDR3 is CASSFAPGFYNEQFF. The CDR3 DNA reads TGTGCCAGCAGTTTCGCACCGGGTTTCTACAATGAGCAGTTCTTC.

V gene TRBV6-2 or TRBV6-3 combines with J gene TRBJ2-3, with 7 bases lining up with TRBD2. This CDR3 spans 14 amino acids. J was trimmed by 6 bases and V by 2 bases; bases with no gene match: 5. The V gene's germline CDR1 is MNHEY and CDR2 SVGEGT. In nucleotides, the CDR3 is TGTGCCAGCAGTTACCTAGCGGCCCGCGATACGCAGTATTTT. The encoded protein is CASSYLAARDTQYF.

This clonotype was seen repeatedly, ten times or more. CDR3: CATSEKGTGGTGELFF. In nucleotides, the CDR3 is TGTGCCACCAGTGAGAAAGGGACAGGGGGGACCGGGGAGCTGTTTTTT. The rearrangement links TRBV24-1 to TRBJ2-2, with 11 bases fitting TRBD1. J gave up 5 bases and V 4 bases, and 5 bases lay outside the gene matches. The V gene's germline CDR1 is KGHDR and CDR2 SFDVKD. This CDR3 has 16 residues.

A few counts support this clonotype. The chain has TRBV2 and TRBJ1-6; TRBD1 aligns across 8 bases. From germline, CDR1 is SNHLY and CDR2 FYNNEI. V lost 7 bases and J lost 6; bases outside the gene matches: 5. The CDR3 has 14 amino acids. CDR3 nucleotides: TGTGCCAGCACCCTAGACAGGGGTAATTCACCCCTCCACTTT. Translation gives CASTLDRGNSPLHF.

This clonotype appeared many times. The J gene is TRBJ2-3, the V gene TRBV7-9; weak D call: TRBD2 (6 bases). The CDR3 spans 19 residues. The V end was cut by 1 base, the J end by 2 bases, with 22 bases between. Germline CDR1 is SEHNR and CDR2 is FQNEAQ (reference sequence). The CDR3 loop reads CASSLGPAGGSIDTDTQYF. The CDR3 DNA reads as TGTGCCAGCAGCTTAGGTCCAGCGGGTGGATCTATTGACACAGATACGCAGTATTTT.

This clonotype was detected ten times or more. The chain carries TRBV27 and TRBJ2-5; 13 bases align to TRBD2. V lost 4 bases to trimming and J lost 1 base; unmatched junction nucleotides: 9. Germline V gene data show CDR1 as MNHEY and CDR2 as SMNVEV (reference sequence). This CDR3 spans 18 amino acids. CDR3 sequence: CASSSHLGTSGIQETQYF. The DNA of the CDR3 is TGTGCCAGCAGTTCACATTTAGGGACTAGCGGGATCCAAGAGACCCAGTACTTC.

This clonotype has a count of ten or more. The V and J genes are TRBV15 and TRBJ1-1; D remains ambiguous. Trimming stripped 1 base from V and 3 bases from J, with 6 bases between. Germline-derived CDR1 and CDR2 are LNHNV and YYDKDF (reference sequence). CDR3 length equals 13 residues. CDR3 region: CATSRGPDTEAFF. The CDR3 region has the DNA TGTGCCACCAGCAGAGGACCGGACACTGAAGCTTTCTTT.

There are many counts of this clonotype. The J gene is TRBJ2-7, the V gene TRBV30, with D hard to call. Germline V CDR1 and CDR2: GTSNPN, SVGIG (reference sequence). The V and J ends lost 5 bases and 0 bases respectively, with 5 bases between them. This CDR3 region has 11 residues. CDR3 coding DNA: TGTGCCTGGCAGAGCTCCTACGAGCAGTACTTC. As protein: CAWQSSYEQYF.